This TCR beta chain emerged from a study of PD-1 blockade in classical Hodgkin lymphoma. CDR3 length: 15 amino acids. In germline, CDR1 is SGHAT, CDR2 FQNNGV. V lost 1 base and J lost 5; bases outside the gene matches: 4. This clone has only one observation. The sample's time point: cycle 4 day 1 (C4D1), after six to seven weeks of nivolumab. Each of the patients experienced relapse following autologous stem cell transplantation, and their brentuximab vedotin exposure differed. Negative selection with magnets was how CD8+ T cells were isolated from the thawed PBMCs. TCRdb keeps only in-frame clones here, not all; method: immunoSEQ multiplex PCR. The table lists thousands of clones, over 60% of them singletons.

This receptor was obtained from a human donor with classical Hodgkin lymphoma. This sequence joins TRBV11-2 and TRBJ2-1; TRBD1 matches 8 bases. This specimen consisted of CD8+ T cells from blood, obtained before the fourth cycle of nivolumab. The CDR3 DNA is TGTGCCAGCAGCTTAGCCCGGGACAGGCACAATGAGCAGTTCTTC. Translation: CASSLARDRHNEQFF.